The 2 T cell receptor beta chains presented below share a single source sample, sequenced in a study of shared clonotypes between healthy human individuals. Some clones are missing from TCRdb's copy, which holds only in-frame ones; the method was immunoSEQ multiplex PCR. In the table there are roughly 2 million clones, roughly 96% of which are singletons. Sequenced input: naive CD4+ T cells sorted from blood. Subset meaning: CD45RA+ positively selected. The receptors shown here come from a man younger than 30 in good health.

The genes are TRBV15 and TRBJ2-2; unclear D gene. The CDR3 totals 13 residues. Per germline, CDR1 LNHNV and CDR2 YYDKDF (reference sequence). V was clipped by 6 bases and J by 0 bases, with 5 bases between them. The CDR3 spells CATRGANTGELFF. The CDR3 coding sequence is TGTGCCACCAGGGGCGCGAACACCGGGGAGCTGTTTTTT.

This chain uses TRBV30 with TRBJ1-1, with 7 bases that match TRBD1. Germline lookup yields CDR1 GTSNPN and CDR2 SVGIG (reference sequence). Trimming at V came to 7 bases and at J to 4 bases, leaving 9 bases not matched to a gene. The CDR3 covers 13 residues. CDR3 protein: CASETGAATEAFF. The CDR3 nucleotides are TGTGCCTCCGAAACAGGGGCCGCCACTGAAGCTTTCTTT.